This passage covers 18 T cell receptor beta chains from one sample sequenced in a study of cytomegalovirus exposure and HLA in healthy donors (dated by TCRdb to between 2016 and 2019). Library preparation was by the immunoSEQ multiplex PCR assay. The multiplex PCR relied on a mix of 60 forward primers for TCR Vbeta segments and 13 reverse primers for TCR Jbeta segments. TCRdb took this table from immuneACCESS and kept in-frame rearrangements with V and J called. Such tables lack part of the clones; where checked against another copy, unresolved V genes explain under half of the gap, and the rest is unexplained. The sample records about 87,000 clones, over 70% of which are singletons. The ten largest clones capture 20% to 25% of the sample. Sequencing was done on a sample of PBMCs. The receptor source for this set is a young man in good health and CMV-seropositive.

This chain's CDR3 is CASSEVGSSYEQYF. CDR3 nucleotide sequence: TGTGCCAGCAGTGAAGTCGGGTCGTCCTACGAGCAGTACTTC. The chain joins TRBV6-1 to TRBJ2-7; unclear D gene. The CDR3 runs to 14 residues. Germline lookup yields CDR1 MNHNS and CDR2 SASEGT. V was shortened by 1 base and J by 1 base, with 8 bases between the two germline ends.

This clone was recorded only once. The V call is TRBV12-2, the J call TRBJ2-2; the D call TRBD1 from the table was never checked on the DNA. TRBV12-2 represents a pseudogene. This CDR3 spans 19 amino acids. CDR3 sequence reads: CASRFSPGQGATDTGELFF. The DNA for the CDR3 is TGTGCAAGTCGCTTCTCCCCGGGACAGGGGGCGACGGACACCGGGGAGCTGTTTTTT.

The rearrangement uses TRBV6-1 and TRBJ2-3, with TRBD1 matching over 11 bases. This CDR3 is 15 amino acids long. Germline V gene sequence: CDR1 MNHNS, CDR2 SASEGT. Trimming cost V 4 bases and J 6 bases; bases outside gene matches: 6. CDR3 sequence (DNA): TGTGCCAGCAGTGCGGGACAGGGGGGGGCGGATACGCAGTATTTT. Translating gives CASSAGQGGADTQYF.

This clone was detected once. The chain joins TRBV11-2 to TRBJ2-2; D not resolved. Trimming cost V 4 bases and J 5 bases, with 11 bases left between them. From germline, CDR1 is SGHAT and CDR2 FQNNGV. The CDR3 totals 14 residues. The CDR3 nucleotides are TGTGCCAGCAGCTCCGCCCCCAGGACCGGGGAGCTGTTTTTT. Amino acid sequence: CASSSAPRTGELFF.

The chain employs TRBV7-3 and TRBJ2-2, with D possibly matching TRBD1 (5 bases). Trimming shortened V by 5 bases and J by 0 bases, and 16 bases separated the two germline ends. Germline loops: CDR1 SGHTA, CDR2 FQGTGA. The CDR3 is 17 amino acids. The CDR3 bases are TGTGCCAGCAGCCTTACTCGCGACAGCGCGAACACCGGGGAGCTGTTTTTT. Protein sequence: CASSLTRDSANTGELFF. Based on the CDR3 plus reference TRBV7-3 and TRBJ2-2, the full variable domain is GAGVSQTPSNKVTEKGKYVELRCDPISGHTALYWYRQSLGQGPEFLIYFQGTGAADDSGLPNDRFFAVRPEGSVSTLKIQRTERGDSAVYLCASSLTRDSANTGELFFGEGSRLTVL.

The rearrangement uses TRBV6-6 and TRBJ1-2, with 11 bases that match TRBD1. The CDR3 totals 15 residues. Germline CDR1 is MNHNY and CDR2 is SVGAGI (reference sequence). J was trimmed by 2 bases and V by 7 bases; bases with no gene match: 6. The CDR3 protein is CASTLRTGGNYGYTF. CDR3 bases: TGTGCCAGCACTTTAAGGACAGGGGGCAACTATGGCTACACCTTC.

This clone showed up just once. The chain combines TRBV18 with TRBJ2-7, with D unresolved. CDR1 and CDR2 from the germline V gene are KGHSH and LQKENI. V was trimmed by 3 bases and J by 0 bases, leaving 12 bases between them. The CDR3 runs to 15 residues. Written as DNA, the CDR3 is TGTGCCAGCTCACCTCCCGTCAGTGGCTCCTACGAGCAGTACTTC. Its protein product is CASSPPVSGSYEQYF.

A few counts support this clone. The chain joins TRBV4-3 to TRBJ1-1; D perhaps matches TRBD1 (5 bases). This CDR3 is built from 16 residues. Germline V CDR1 and CDR2: LGHNA, YSLEER. Trimming cost V 1 base and J 4 bases, with 16 bases left between them. The CDR3 loop reads CASSQGGGEFGTEAFF. The DNA for the CDR3 is TGCGCCAGCAGCCAAGGGGGAGGGGAATTCGGCACTGAAGCTTTCTTT.

This clone appeared once. J is TRBJ2-3 and V is TRBV30; 7 bases fit TRBD2. V lost 3 bases and J lost 3; bases outside the gene matches: 3. The germline V gene has CDR1 GTSNPN and CDR2 SVGIG (reference sequence). The CDR3 sequence is 13 residues long. CDR3 sequence: CAWRLAVTDTQYF. The CDR3 region has the DNA TGTGCCTGGAGGCTAGCGGTTACAGATACGCAGTATTTT.

As regards this clone: Germline and junction disagree at one end, which may indicate a read error. V is TRBV15 and J is TRBJ1-5; D unclear. The CDR3 is 14 residues long. Germline CDR1 reads LNHNV; CDR2 reads YYDKDF (reference sequence). The CDR3 spells CATSRDPTGSPQNF. CDR3 coding DNA: TGTGCCACCAGCAGAGACCCAACCGGGAGCCCCCAGAATTTT.

The rearrangement links TRBV5-1 to TRBJ2-5; 8 bases are shared with TRBD1. Germline assignment: CDR1 SGHRS and CDR2 YFSETQ. Losses at the gene ends were 4 bases for V and 5 bases for J; bases not matched to a gene: 7. The CDR3 covers 14 residues. CDR3 DNA: TGCGCCAGCAGCGGCTCGACAGGGGTTGAGACCCAGTACTTC. Its protein product is CASSGSTGVETQYF.

The rearrangement joins TRBV9 to TRBJ1-6; D may be TRBD1 (6 bases). The V end lost 0 bases, the J end lost 10 bases, and 20 bases lay between the germline ends. The CDR3 is made up of 17 amino acids. CDR1 is SGDLS, CDR2 YYNGEE, per germline. CDR3 sequence (DNA): TGTGCCAGCAGCGTAGGCCCCTCACAGGTGACAGGATCACCCCTCCACTTT. Translated: CASSVGPSQVTGSPLHF.

A single count supports this clone. J is TRBJ1-1 and V is TRBV11-2; unclear D gene. The CDR3 has 16 amino acids. Trimming pared 0 bases from V and 1 base from J, leaving 12 bases between. CDR1 and CDR2 from the germline V gene are SGHAT and FQNNGV. The CDR3 coding sequence is TGTGCCAGCAGCTTAGAAGGAGTCAGAACGAACACTGAAGCTTTCTTT. Encoded protein: CASSLEGVRTNTEAFF.

This chain connects TRBV5-8 to TRBJ2-3, with TRBD1 matching 8 bases. J was trimmed by 1 base and V by 4 bases; bases with no gene match: 5. Germline CDR1 SGHTS, CDR2 YDEGEE. The length of the CDR3 is 15 residues. CDR3 sequence: CASSGTGLGTDTQYF. The DNA of the CDR3 is TGTGCCAGCAGCGGGACAGGTCTAGGCACAGATACGCAGTATTTT. The complete variable domain, with remaining parts taken from reference TRBV5-8 and TRBJ2-3, reads EAGVTQSPTHLIKTRGQQATLRCSPISGHTSVYWYQQALGLGLQFLLWYDEGEERNRGNFPPRFSGRQFPNYSSELNVNALELEDSALYLCASSGTGLGTDTQYFGPGTRLTVL.

J is TRBJ1-5 and V is TRBV7-9, with D possibly matching TRBD1 (6 bases). This CDR3 has 13 amino acids. The V and J ends lost 5 bases and 4 bases respectively, with 9 bases between them. Germline-derived CDR1 and CDR2 are SEHNR and FQNEAQ (reference sequence). CDR3 residues: CASSQGPNQPQHF. As DNA, the CDR3 is TGTGCCAGCAGCCAGGGGCCAAATCAGCCCCAGCATTTT.

The rearrangement joins TRBV7-3 to TRBJ2-1; 7 bases align to TRBD2. The junction had 8 bases not matched to a gene; V was cut back by 3 bases and J by 0 bases. Germline V CDR1 and CDR2: SGHTA, FQGTGA. This CDR3 spans 17 amino acids. The chain's CDR3 is CASSLSLGDYSYNEQFF. The CDR3 DNA reads as TGTGCCAGCAGCTTGTCGCTAGGGGACTACTCCTACAATGAGCAGTTCTTC.

The CDR3 bases are TGTGCCTGGGAAGGAGCGGGAGAAGCGACCGGGGAGCTGTTTTTT. Residues: CAWEGAGEATGELFF. The J gene is TRBJ2-2, the V gene TRBV30; TRBD2 aligns across 8 bases. Germline V lookup: CDR1 GTSNPN, CDR2 SVGIG (reference sequence). V gave up 5 bases and J gave up 5 bases; unmatched junction bases: 10. There are 15 residues in the CDR3.

For this clone: The junction and the germline gene differ at one end; a read error may be behind it. The chain recombines TRBV9 with TRBJ1-2; D is possibly TRBD1 (5 bases). The CDR3 totals 12 residues. Germline lookup yields CDR1 SGDLS and CDR2 YYNGEE. The CDR3 bases are TGTGCCAGCCAAGGGGCTCCCCTGGGCTACCCCTTC. It is translated as CASQGAPLGYPF.